These 23 T cell receptor beta chains originate from one sample sequenced in a study of shared clonotypes between healthy human individuals (dated by TCRdb to the early 2020s). Library preparation used the immunoSEQ multiplex PCR assay. In TCRdb, the immuneACCESS table is reduced to in-frame sequences with V and J assigned. These tables do not hold every clone; where another copy was compared, an unresolved V gene accounts for under half, and the others remain unexplained. Recorded for this sample are about 2.5 million clones; less than 95% of them occurred a single time. 0.37% of the sample rests with the top ten. The source material was naive CD4+ T cells from PBMCs. The meaning of the sample's cell subset or site label: CD45RA+ positively selected. The receptors originated from a man between 18 and 35 years old in good health. Some clones in this sample may be carry-over from other donors' samples.

The chain combines TRBV27 with TRBJ2-1; no reliable D call. The CDR3 is 13 amino acids. The V end was cut by 7 bases, the J end by 15 bases, with 22 bases between. CDR1 is MNHEY and CDR2 is SMNVEV in the germline V gene (reference sequence). In DNA form, the CDR3 reads TGTGCCAGCATCCCAACCCCCCTTAGCCTTCGGTTCTTC. Translation: CASIPTPLSLRFF.

As DNA, the CDR3 is TGTGCCAGCAGTGCTGAGAACACTGAAGCTTTCTTT. Translated, it gives CASSAENTEAFF. J is TRBJ1-1 and V is TRBV6-1; no reliable D call. Deletions cut 4 bases from V and 1 base from J, with 4 bases between. This CDR3 comprises 12 residues. Germline V gene data show CDR1 as MNHNS and CDR2 as SASEGT.

The chain couples TRBV30 to TRBJ2-4; D possibly matches TRBD1 or TRBD2 (6 bases each). This CDR3 contains 11 residues. The germline CDR1 and CDR2 sequences are GTSNPN and SVGIG (reference sequence). The V gene lost 8 bases and the J gene lost 8 bases, with 13 bases spanning the gap. As DNA, the CDR3 is TGTGCCCACCGGGGGCTAGACATTCAGTACTTC. It is translated as CAHRGLDIQYF.

This chain uses TRBV5-8 with TRBJ2-3; 9 bases agree with TRBD2. J lost 1 base, V lost 6 bases, and 6 bases had no gene match. Germline CDR1 SGHTS, CDR2 YDEGEE. The CDR3 is 15 amino acids. The CDR3 here is CASIPRGRGTDTQYF. CDR3 in DNA: TGTGCCAGCATCCCCCGCGGGAGGGGCACAGATACGCAGTATTTT.

The chain has TRBV7-9 and TRBJ1-3; D call uncertain. From germline, CDR1 is SEHNR and CDR2 FQNEAQ (reference sequence). V was trimmed by 4 bases and J by 0 bases, leaving 22 bases between them. This CDR3 contains 19 residues. CDR3 protein: CASSSRARQGRFSGNTIYF. CDR3 sequence (DNA): TGTGCCAGCAGCTCGAGGGCGCGACAAGGTCGCTTCTCTGGAAACACCATATATTTT.

The chain is built from TRBV14 and TRBJ2-7; tentatively, D is TRBD1 or TRBD2 (5 bases each). The V end was cut by 0 bases, the J end by 2 bases, with 14 bases between. Germline CDR1 and CDR2: SGHDN and FVKESK. The CDR3 extends over 16 amino acids. The CDR3 DNA is TGTGCCAGCAGCCAAGATAGGGACGGACGCACCTACGAGCAGTACTTC. Amino acid sequence: CASSQDRDGRTYEQYF. Drawing the rest from reference TRBV14 and TRBJ2-7, the complete variable domain is EAGVTQFPSHSVIEKGQTVTLRCDPISGHDNLYWYRRVMGKEIKFLLHFVKESKQDESGMPNNRFLAERTGGTYSTLKVQPAELEDSGVYFCASSQDRDGRTYEQYFGPGTRLTVT.

The chain couples TRBV10-3 to TRBJ2-7, with D tentatively TRBD1 (5 bases). Germline CDR1 ENHRY, CDR2 SYGVKD. The V end lost 10 bases, the J end lost 2 bases, and 9 bases lay between the germline ends. This CDR3 region has 11 residues. CDR3 amino acids: CATAGTYEQYF. The CDR3 DNA reads TGTGCCACCGCAGGGACCTACGAGCAGTACTTC.

J is TRBJ1-1 and V is TRBV7-9; the D gene is possibly TRBD1 (6 bases). CDR3 length equals 14 residues. Germline V gives CDR1 SEHNR, CDR2 FQNEAQ (reference sequence). The V and J ends lost 5 bases and 5 bases respectively, with 15 bases between them. In DNA, the CDR3 is TGTGCCAGCAGCACAGACAGGTTGGGGACTGAAGCTTTCTTT. This codes for CASSTDRLGTEAFF.

The genes are TRBV30 and TRBJ2-3, with D possibly being TRBD1 or TRBD2 (5 bases each). The CDR3 runs 15 residues. Germline V lookup: CDR1 GTSNPN, CDR2 SVGIG (reference sequence). V was cut by 3 bases and J by 6 bases, with 19 bases left in between. The CDR3 nucleotides are TGTGCCTGGAGCCGCTCGGGACGTACCCGGGATACGCAGTATTTT. Amino acid sequence: CAWSRSGRTRDTQYF.

As DNA, the CDR3 is TGTGCCAGCAGTTCCAGAAGCGGGGGTGCCTACGAGCAGTACTTC. This codes for CASSSRSGGAYEQYF. The chain is built from TRBV28 and TRBJ2-7, with 8 bases matching TRBD2. V lost 4 bases, J lost 2 bases, and 7 bases stayed unmatched. Germline V gene lookup returns CDR1 MDHEN and CDR2 SYDVKM. This CDR3 region has 15 residues.

The CDR3 protein is CASSLDPDYEQYF. CDR3 bases: TGCGCCAGCAGCTTGGATCCGGACTACGAGCAGTACTTC. J is TRBJ2-5 and V is TRBV5-1; D unclear. Judging by the DNA end, TRBJ2-7 fits better; the J call may be wrong. The germline V gene has CDR1 SGHRS and CDR2 YFSETQ. The CDR3 spans 13 residues.

The genes are TRBV19 and TRBJ1-5, with 8 nucleotides matching TRBD1. CDR1 LNHDA and CDR2 SQIVND come from the germline V gene (reference sequence). Unmatched junction bases numbered 11, after V lost 6 bases and J lost 7 bases. The CDR3 consists of 15 residues. The CDR3 region is CASSDRQGARQPQHF. In DNA form, the CDR3 reads TGTGCCAGTAGCGACCGGCAGGGGGCAAGGCAGCCCCAGCATTTT.

The chain employs TRBV27 and TRBJ1-2; D perhaps matches TRBD1 (5 bases). CDR3 length: 15 amino acids. Germline V gives CDR1 MNHEY, CDR2 SMNVEV (reference sequence). V dropped 3 bases and J dropped 3 bases, with 14 bases sitting between them. The CDR3 region has the DNA TGTGCCAGCAGTTTCGGGGCTCCCGGTCACTATGGCTACACCTTC. It is translated as CASSFGAPGHYGYTF.

The chain recombines TRBV4-1 with TRBJ1-1; D is undetermined. Deletions cut 0 bases from V and 1 base from J, with 12 bases between. Looked up from germline, CDR1 is MGHRA and CDR2 is YSYEKL. The CDR3 contains 16 residues. As DNA, the CDR3 is TGCGCCAGCAGCCAAGATTCTACCCACACGAACACTGAAGCTTTCTTT. This codes for CASSQDSTHTNTEAFF.

V usage is TRBV5-1 and J usage is TRBJ2-2; TRBD2 matches at 7 bases. The CDR3 spans 15 residues. After removal of 2 bases from V and 1 base from J, the junction contained 2 bases not matched to a gene. Germline-derived CDR1 and CDR2 are SGHRS and YFSETQ. Here the CDR3 reads CASSFSGLNTGELFF. The CDR3 nucleotides read TGCGCCAGCAGCTTTAGCGGGCTGAACACCGGGGAGCTGTTTTTT.

In regard to this clone: The sample holds other DNA sequences that translate to the same CDR3. V and J are TRBV6-5 and TRBJ1-1; no definite D call. Germline CDR1 reads MNHEY; CDR2 reads SVGAGI. This CDR3 has 13 residues. The ends were cut back, 0 bases at V and 5 bases at J, with 7 bases in the middle. CDR3 in amino acids: CASSYSAGTEAFF. For the CDR3, the DNA is TGTGCCAGCAGTTACTCGGCTGGGACTGAAGCTTTCTTT.

The chain combines TRBV28 with TRBJ2-3; no clear D. V was shortened by 4 bases and J by 7 bases, with 6 bases between the two germline ends. The CDR3 has 11 residues. Germline assignment: CDR1 MDHEN and CDR2 SYDVKM. The CDR3 bases are TGTGCCAGCAGTTCTATTTATACGCAGTATTTT. Encoded protein: CASSSIYTQYF.

The CDR3 DNA reads as TGTGCCAGCAGCTTTAGCATTGGGGCGAGCTCCTACAATGAGCAGTTCTTC. Its protein product is CASSFSIGASSYNEQFF. The chain joins TRBV7-2 to TRBJ2-1; a possible D gene is TRBD1 (5 bases). The germline V gene has CDR1 SGHTA and CDR2 FQGNSA. The ends were cut back, 3 bases at V and 0 bases at J, with 15 bases in the middle. The CDR3 is made up of 17 amino acids. Based on the CDR3 plus reference TRBV7-2 and TRBJ2-1, the full variable domain is GAGVSQSPSNKVTEKGKDVELRCDPISGHTALYWYRQSLGQGLEFLIYFQGNSAPDKSGLPSDRFSAERTGGSVSTLTIQRTQQEDSAVYLCASSFSIGASSYNEQFFGPGTRLTVL.

As to this clone: The sample carries other DNA sequences with the same CDR3. The gene calls are TRBV7-7 and TRBJ2-7, with 10 bases lining up with TRBD2. V lost 5 bases to trimming and J lost 4 bases; unmatched junction nucleotides: 2. This CDR3 is built from 13 residues. Germline CDR1 SSHAT, CDR2 FNYEAQ (reference sequence). CDR3 nucleotide sequence: TGTGCCAGCAGCCGGACTAGCGGATACGAGCAGTACTTC. It is translated as CASSRTSGYEQYF. Looking up the rest from reference TRBV7-7 and TRBJ2-7 gives the full variable domain: GAGVSQSPRYKVTKRGQDVTLRCDPISSHATLYWYQQALGQGPEFLTYFNYEAQPDKSGLPSDRFSAERPEGSISTLTIQRTEQRDSAMYRCASSRTSGYEQYFGPGTRLTVT.

The chain has TRBV6-5 and TRBJ1-2, with D unresolved. Germline CDR1 and CDR2: MNHEY and SVGAGI. The CDR3 is 13 residues long. The V end was cut by 4 bases, the J end by 4 bases, with 10 bases between. The DNA of the CDR3 is TGTGCCAGCAGTTCCCGTGACATCTATGGCTACACCTTC. As protein: CASSSRDIYGYTF.

This chain connects TRBV7-9 to TRBJ1-1; D not resolved. The CDR3 runs to 15 residues. In germline, CDR1 is SEHNR, CDR2 FQNEAQ (reference sequence). V dropped 0 bases and J dropped 0 bases, with 8 bases sitting between them. The CDR3 loop reads CASSLADGMNTEAFF. CDR3 DNA sequence: TGTGCCAGCAGCTTAGCAGACGGGATGAACACTGAAGCTTTCTTT.

This chain links TRBV27 with TRBJ2-1; the D is unclear. The V end was cut by 0 bases, the J end by 6 bases, with 12 bases between. There are 15 residues in the CDR3. The germline V gene encodes CDR1 MNHEY and CDR2 SMNVEV (reference sequence). CDR3 region: CASSLSPLKGNEQFF. In nucleotides, the CDR3 is TGTGCCAGCAGTTTATCCCCCCTGAAGGGCAATGAGCAGTTCTTC.

J is TRBJ1-2 and V is TRBV27; 9 positions match TRBD1. The junction had 12 bases not matched to a gene; V was cut back by 7 bases and J by 6 bases. Germline lookup yields CDR1 MNHEY and CDR2 SMNVEV (reference sequence). The CDR3 runs to 15 residues. The CDR3 region is CASTMDRGSRHGYTF. DNA for the CDR3: TGTGCCAGCACCATGGACAGGGGTTCTCGCCATGGCTACACCTTC.